The rows below give T cell receptor beta chains drawn from one sample of a study of blood T cell repertoires in COVID-19. TCRdb keeps only in-frame clones here, not all; method: immunoSEQ multiplex PCR. Among under 200,000 clones listed, approximately 91% were seen once. The sequenced sample was peripheral blood. Every receptor here comes from a man aged 18 to 29 with active or convalescent COVID-19. CDR3s include the opening cysteine and the closing phenylalanine or tryptophan.

v_gene: TRBV18
CDR3aa: CASSPPSITDTQYF

v_gene: TRBV30
CDR3aa: CAWATRDSRVYGYTF

v_gene: TRBV19
CDR3aa: CASSTHPGQGHTGELFF

v_gene: TRBV7-9
CDR3aa: CASSPGVQGNEKLFF

v_gene: TRBV4-3
CDR3aa: CASSQDWAADTQYF

v_gene: TRBV5-1
CDR3aa: CASSLILAGTEQYF

v_gene: TRBV28
CDR3aa: CASSAPGQGNEKLFF

v_gene: TRBV5-1
CDR3aa: CASSLVRGSSYNEQFF

v_gene: TRBV9
CDR3aa: CASSASGANNEQFF

v_gene: TRBV27
CDR3aa: CASQLNPGTEAFF

v_gene: TRBV28
CDR3aa: CASSFQRAREKLFF

v_gene: TRBV21-1
CDR3aa: CASSKLRLAVTYEQYF

v_gene: TRBV6-5
CDR3aa: CASSYSRQNYEQYF

v_gene: TRBV19
CDR3aa: CASSITGRYGYTF

v_gene: TRBV11-2
CDR3aa: CASSLGPVWNQPQHF

v_gene: TRBV5-1
CDR3aa: CASSLEGTGGNTIYF

v_gene: TRBV30
CDR3aa: CAWSVGGAGYGYTF

v_gene: TRBV4-1
CDR3aa: CASSQELTGRRQPQHF

v_gene: TRBV7-2
CDR3aa: CASSLSTDTQYF

v_gene: TRBV5-6
CDR3aa: CASSLERDYGYTF

v_gene: TRBV19
CDR3aa: CASSPPNRGGDNSPLHF

v_gene: TRBV19
CDR3aa: CASSNSGGLAYNEQFF

v_gene: TRBV6-2/TRBV6-3
CDR3aa: CASSTESGNEQFF

v_gene: TRBV12-3/TRBV12-4
CDR3aa: CASSRRQDYGYTF

v_gene: TRBV19
CDR3aa: CASSIVTGKTEAFF

v_gene: TRBV5-1
CDR3aa: CASSRGQGYQPQHF

v_gene: TRBV7-8
CDR3aa: CASSLVGGRGEQYF

v_gene: TRBV27
CDR3aa: CASSIHRSDTQYF

v_gene: TRBV7-9
CDR3aa: CASSSTGFNEKLFF

v_gene: TRBV10-3
CDR3aa: CAIRRDSGTGELFF

v_gene: TRBV11-3
CDR3aa: CASSMGLAVYNEQFF

v_gene: TRBV10-2
CDR3aa: CASSESTGGGYTF

v_gene: TRBV27
CDR3aa: CASSFGTGGETQYF

v_gene: TRBV30
CDR3aa: CAWSVRTGTDPNYGYTF

v_gene: TRBV2
CDR3aa: CASSVRQNNQPQHF

v_gene: TRBV4-1
CDR3aa: CASSQDVGVRQPQHF

v_gene: TRBV15
CDR3aa: CATSGDRVNGGYTF

v_gene: TRBV5-1
CDR3aa: CASSLDLGGTEAFF

v_gene: TRBV7-2
CDR3aa: CASSRKAGEGETQYF

v_gene: TRBV24-1
CDR3aa: CATSESGSDNEQFF

v_gene: TRBV12-3/TRBV12-4
CDR3aa: CASRILDSPLHF

v_gene: TRBV19
CDR3aa: CASSILAGGTYNEQFF

v_gene: TRBV29-1
CDR3aa: CSVGFLGGEKLFF

v_gene: TRBV3-1/TRBV3-2
CDR3aa: CASSQSGGRNTEAFF

v_gene: TRBV5-1
CDR3aa: CASSLVGRDYEQYF

v_gene: TRBV14
CDR3aa: CASSTSGRGAYNEQFF

v_gene: TRBV5-6
CDR3aa: CASSPSGGYRNEQFF

v_gene: TRBV7-9
CDR3aa: CASSLDTRAEQYF

v_gene: TRBV11-3
CDR3aa: CASSFGGGYNEQFF